This T cell receptor beta chain was profiled in a study of blood T cell repertoires in COVID-19. V lost 9 bases and J lost 8; bases outside the gene matches: 18. This CDR3 is built from 16 residues. Germline values: CDR1 LNHDA, CDR2 SQIVND (reference sequence). Only in-frame clones appear in the TCRdb table, and some are missing; sequencing was by immunoSEQ multiplex PCR. The data contain 120,000 to 150,000 clones, 80% to 85% of them singletons. Material: PBMCs or T cells enriched from blood (not recorded which). The source is a man in his forties with acute COVID-19. The genes are TRBV19 and TRBJ2-1; 8 nucleotides agree with TRBD2. CDR3 sequence reads: CASARFEPGGSYEQFF. The CDR3 nucleotides are TGTGCCAGCGCCCGTTTCGAGCCGGGAGGGTCGTATGAGCAGTTCTTC.